This entry lists 21 T cell receptor beta chains sequenced from one sample in a study of CD8+ T cells in alopecia areata. RNA was extracted and reverse transcribed into cDNA as the sequencing template. Generated by immunoSEQ multiplex PCR, the TCRdb table keeps only in-frame clones and is missing some. The repertoire consists of 150,000 or so clones, with about 60% occurring once and the leading ten covering approximately 4.8%. Sequencing used CD4+ T cells sorted from blood. These receptor sequences come from a human donor in good health.

CDR3 amino acids: CASSLGSLAGGAEETQYF. The CDR3, as DNA: TGCGCCAGCAGCCTTGGTAGTTTAGCGGGAGGGGCAGAAGAGACCCAGTACTTC. The V gene is TRBV5-1, the J gene TRBJ2-5, with 11 bases matching TRBD2. This CDR3 region has 18 residues. The germline V gene encodes CDR1 SGHRS and CDR2 YFSETQ. V shed 4 bases, J shed 3 bases, and the junction held 14 bases outside the gene matches.

In its sample, this clone was seen a few times. The chain links TRBV7-3 to TRBJ1-1; a possible D gene is TRBD1 (5 bases). Per germline, CDR1 SGHTA and CDR2 FQGTGA. CDR3 size: 15 residues. Deletions cut 0 bases from V and 4 bases from J, with 12 bases between. The CDR3 loop reads CASSLTGPFSTEAFF. Written as DNA, the CDR3 is TGTGCCAGCAGCTTAACGGGGCCTTTTAGCACTGAAGCTTTCTTT. The whole variable domain, filled in from reference TRBV7-3 and TRBJ1-1, reads GAGVSQTPSNKVTEKGKYVELRCDPISGHTALYWYRQSLGQGPEFLIYFQGTGAADDSGLPNDRFFAVRPEGSVSTLKIQRTERGDSAVYLCASSLTGPFSTEAFFGQGTRLTVV.

The V gene is TRBV28, the J gene TRBJ2-4, with a tentative D call TRBD1 (7 bases). Between the trimmed V and J ends, which lost 7 bases and 0 bases, there was a span of 13 bases. The CDR3 has 15 amino acids. CDR1 and CDR2 (germline): MDHEN, SYDVKM. The CDR3 nucleotides read TGTGCCAGCACCCAGGGGGGACTAGCCAAAAACATTCAGTACTTC. It encodes CASTQGGLAKNIQYF.

The rearrangement uses TRBV25-1 and TRBJ1-4; TRBD1 matches at 10 bases. The J segment lost 0 bases and the V segment lost 5 bases, leaving 6 bases of the junction unmatched. The CDR3 covers 17 residues. From germline, CDR1 is MGHDK and CDR2 SYGVNS. CDR3 region: CASSPGQGFATNEKLFF. Here the CDR3 DNA reads TGTGCCAGCAGTCCGGGACAGGGGTTTGCAACTAATGAAAAACTGTTTTTT.

The V gene is TRBV27, the J gene TRBJ2-3; D not certain. Germline V gives CDR1 MNHEY, CDR2 SMNVEV (reference sequence). CDR3 size: 13 residues. The V and J ends lost 2 bases and 0 bases respectively, with 3 bases between them. The CDR3 region is CASSLTSTDTQYF. CDR3 coding DNA: TGTGCCAGCAGTTTAACCAGCACAGATACGCAGTATTTT.

This clone occurred a few times. This rearrangement joins TRBV29-1 to TRBJ2-3; the D gene is possibly TRBD1 (5 bases). Germline values: CDR1 SQVTM, CDR2 ANQGSEA. This CDR3 has 12 amino acids. V dropped 8 bases and J dropped 0 bases, with 9 bases sitting between them. CDR3 region: CSTKGSTDTQYF. In DNA form, the CDR3 reads TGCAGCACCAAGGGGAGCACAGATACGCAGTATTTT.

V and J are TRBV4-1 and TRBJ2-7; unclear D gene. CDR3 length: 13 residues. Germline assignment: CDR1 MGHRA and CDR2 YSYEKL. V was cut by 6 bases and J by 0 bases, with 9 bases left in between. CDR3 DNA sequence: TGCGCCAGCAGGCCGCTTGGCTCCTACGAGCAGTACTTC. Translated, it gives CASRPLGSYEQYF.

This clone has a handful of counts. The gene calls are TRBV6-5 and TRBJ1-2, with D unresolved. Germline V gene data show CDR1 as MNHEY and CDR2 as SVGAGI. Trimming shortened V by 7 bases and J by 2 bases, and 17 bases separated the two germline ends. CDR3 length: 15 residues. The CDR3 spells CASTPRAAWNYGYTF. CDR3 nucleotides: TGTGCCAGCACCCCTCGGGCGGCCTGGAACTATGGCTACACCTTC.

This clone was detected a few times. The chain couples TRBV2 to TRBJ2-7; D is possibly TRBD1 (5 bases). Trimming removed 6 bases from V and 6 bases from J, with 12 bases in between. CDR1 is SNHLY and CDR2 is FYNNEI in the germline V gene. The CDR3 covers 12 residues. CDR3 DNA sequence: TGTGCCAGCAGCCCTACAAGGGGCGAGCAGTACTTC. Amino acid sequence: CASSPTRGEQYF.

This clone was detected a few times. CDR3 in amino acids: CASRAGSETQYF. In nucleotides, the CDR3 is TGTGCCAGCAGAGCGGGATCTGAGACCCAGTACTTC. This chain joins TRBV25-1 and TRBJ2-5, with TRBD2 matching over 7 bases. There are 12 residues in the CDR3. The germline V gene encodes CDR1 MGHDK and CDR2 SYGVNS. The V segment lost 6 bases and the J segment 5 bases; nucleotides outside the gene matches: 3. Complete variable domain (other parts from reference TRBV25-1 and TRBJ2-5): EADIYQTPRYLVIGTGKKITLECSQTMGHDKMYWYQQDPGMELHLIHYSYGVNSTEKGDLSSESTVSRIRTEHFPLTLESARPSHTSQYLCASRAGSETQYFGPGTRLLVL.

The chain is built from TRBV2 and TRBJ2-1, with TRBD2 matching over 11 bases. Trimming removed 6 bases from V and 10 bases from J; junction bases left unmatched: 8. CDR3 length equals 14 residues. From germline, CDR1 is SNHLY and CDR2 FYNNEI. Here the CDR3 reads CASRLLAGVGEQFF. As DNA, the CDR3 is TGTGCCAGCAGGCTACTAGCGGGAGTAGGGGAGCAGTTCTTC.

This chain uses TRBV2 with TRBJ1-2; no clear D gene. Trimming shortened V by 6 bases and J by 8 bases, and 10 bases separated the two germline ends. Germline loops: CDR1 SNHLY, CDR2 FYNNEI. The CDR3 contains 11 residues. CDR3 in amino acids: CASRQVEGYTF. CDR3 DNA: TGTGCCAGCAGACAAGTGGAGGGCTACACCTTC.

This clone was counted a single time. The rearrangement links TRBV30 to TRBJ1-2; TRBD1 matches at 9 bases. CDR3 length equals 11 residues. V trimming: 7 bases; J trimming: 6 bases; junction bases outside the gene matches: 3. Germline CDR1 and CDR2: GTSNPN and SVGIG (reference sequence). The CDR3 spells CAFWTGDGYTF. For the CDR3, the DNA is TGTGCCTTCTGGACAGGGGATGGCTACACCTTC.

V and J are TRBV4-1 and TRBJ2-3, with 8 bases aligning to TRBD2. V shed 2 bases, J shed 4 bases, and the junction held 5 bases outside the gene matches. Germline V gene lookup returns CDR1 MGHRA and CDR2 YSYEKL. This CDR3 spans 15 amino acids. CDR3 bases: TGCGCCAGCAGCCAAAGCGGGAGACGGGCAGATACGCAGTATTTT. Translating gives CASSQSGRRADTQYF.

The chain joins TRBV15 to TRBJ1-2; D remains ambiguous. V lost 5 bases and J 4 bases, leaving 14 bases between the germline ends. The CDR3 has 14 residues. Germline CDR1 reads LNHNV; CDR2 reads YYDKDF (reference sequence). The CDR3 reads CATSQLGDGYGYTF. The CDR3 region has the DNA TGTGCCACCAGCCAACTGGGAGACGGCTATGGCTACACCTTC.

Concerning this clone: The sample holds other DNA sequences that translate to the same CDR3. V is TRBV6-1 and J is TRBJ2-5, with D possibly being TRBD1 (5 bases). The V and J ends lost 5 bases and 5 bases respectively, with 6 bases between them. There are 11 residues in the CDR3. Germline V CDR1 and CDR2: MNHNS, SASEGT. CDR3 nucleotides: TGTGCCAGCAGTAGACAGGAGACCCAGTACTTC. Encoded protein: CASSRQETQYF.

This CDR3 is CASSLGLAVYNEQFF. The CDR3 nucleotides are TGCGCCAGCAGCCTGGGACTAGCGGTTTACAATGAGCAGTTCTTC. The chain is built from TRBV4-1 and TRBJ2-1; TRBD2 agrees at 11 bases. The germline gives CDR1 MGHRA, CDR2 YSYEKL. This CDR3 is 15 amino acids long. V shed 4 bases, J shed 4 bases, and the junction held 3 bases outside the gene matches.

The chain has TRBV2 and TRBJ2-1, with 14 nucleotides matching TRBD2. This CDR3 is 15 amino acids long. V lost 5 bases to trimming and J lost 8 bases; unmatched junction nucleotides: 5. In germline, CDR1 is SNHLY, CDR2 FYNNEI. As DNA, the CDR3 is TGTGCCAGCAGTCCGGGACTAGCGGGAGCGGATGAGCAGTTCTTC. This gives the protein CASSPGLAGADEQFF.

To note about this clone: The junction shows a germline mismatch at one end, possibly a read error. The CDR3 nucleotides are TGTGCCAGCAGTGCAGGTTCAACTGGTATCAATGGGCAGTTCTTC. It specifies CASSAGSTGINGQFF. The chain is built from TRBV27 and TRBJ2-1; no definite D call. CDR1 MNHEY and CDR2 SMNVEV come from the germline V gene (reference sequence). This CDR3 region has 15 residues.

This clone was observed once. The chain recombines TRBV27 with TRBJ1-5; a weak D match, TRBD1 (5 bases). Germline V lookup: CDR1 MNHEY, CDR2 SMNVEV (reference sequence). V was trimmed by 5 bases and J by 6 bases, leaving 14 bases between them. The CDR3 consists of 14 residues. DNA for the CDR3: TGTGCCAGCAGTCCGGACGGGGGAGGTCAGCCCCAGCATTTT. It encodes CASSPDGGGQPQHF.

The chain is built from TRBV15 and TRBJ1-5; D not certain. CDR3 size: 12 residues. Germline loops: CDR1 LNHNV, CDR2 YYDKDF (reference sequence). Trimming took 0 bases from V and 6 from J, leaving 3 bases between them. The CDR3 sequence is CATSRDGQPQHF. Written as DNA, the CDR3 is TGTGCCACCAGCAGAGATGGTCAGCCCCAGCATTTT.